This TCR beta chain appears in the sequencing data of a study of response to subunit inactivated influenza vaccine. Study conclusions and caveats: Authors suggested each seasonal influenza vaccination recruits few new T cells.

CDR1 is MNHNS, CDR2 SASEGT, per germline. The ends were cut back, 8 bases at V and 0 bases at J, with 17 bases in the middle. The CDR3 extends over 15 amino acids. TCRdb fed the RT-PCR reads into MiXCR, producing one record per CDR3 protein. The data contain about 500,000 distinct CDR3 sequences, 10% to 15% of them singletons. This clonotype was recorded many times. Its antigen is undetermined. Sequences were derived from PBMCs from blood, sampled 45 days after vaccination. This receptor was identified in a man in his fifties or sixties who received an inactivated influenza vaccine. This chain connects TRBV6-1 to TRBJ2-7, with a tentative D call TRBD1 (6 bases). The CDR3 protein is CASRPGQFNSYEQYF. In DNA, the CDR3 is TGTGCCAGCCGGCCAGGACAGTTCAACTCCTACGAGCAGTACTTC.